A single sample gave rise to the 17 T cell receptor beta chains below, sequenced in a study of blood T cell repertoires in COVID-19. Profiling relied on immunoSEQ multiplex PCR, and the TCRdb table lists in-frame clones only, not all of them. The table shows 150,000 to 200,000 clones, with 70% to 80% occurring only once. Source material: PBMCs or T cells enriched from blood (not recorded which). These receptors all stem from a woman in her forties or fifties who had recovered from COVID-19.

V usage is TRBV11-2 and J usage is TRBJ1-4, with 9 bases identical to TRBD1. V dropped 3 bases and J dropped 4; count of bases not matched to a gene: 3. CDR1 is SGHAT, CDR2 FQNNGV, per germline. CDR3 length equals 15 residues. The CDR3 loop reads CASSFGTGRNEKLFF. The CDR3 DNA reads as TGTGCCAGCAGCTTCGGGACAGGGCGTAATGAAAAACTGTTTTTT.

The CDR3 DNA reads TGCGCCAGCAGCCATCCCGCCGCCGGGACAGCCCCGTTCTTC. This encodes CASSHPAAGTAPFF. This rearrangement joins TRBV4-1 to TRBJ2-1, with 7 bases aligning to TRBD1. The CDR3 consists of 14 residues. From germline, CDR1 is MGHRA and CDR2 YSYEKL. Trimming took 3 bases from V and 15 from J; bases not matched to a gene: 14.

This clone was recorded a few times. This chain connects TRBV3-1 (or the pseudogene TRBV3-2) to TRBJ2-5, with D perhaps TRBD2 (5 bases). Germline V gene sequence: CDR1 LGHDT, CDR2 YNNKEL (reference sequence). V lost 5 bases and J 2 bases, leaving 15 bases between the germline ends. The CDR3 length is 15 residues. CDR3 protein: CASSKYLAMQETQYF. CDR3 nucleotide sequence: TGTGCCAGCAGCAAGTACCTAGCCATGCAAGAGACCCAGTACTTC.

The V gene is TRBV6-5, the J gene TRBJ2-1; a possible D gene is TRBD2 (6 bases). The CDR3 spans 15 residues. From germline, CDR1 is MNHEY and CDR2 SVGAGI. V was cut by 0 bases and J by 5 bases, with 11 bases left in between. The CDR3 is CASSYSPGTDNEQFF. In DNA, the CDR3 is TGTGCCAGCAGTTACTCCCCCGGGACTGACAATGAGCAGTTCTTC.

The chain has TRBV6-5 and TRBJ1-2; unclear D gene. Trimming took 0 bases from V and 1 from J, leaving 3 bases between them. The CDR3 has 13 amino acids. Germline V gene lookup returns CDR1 MNHEY and CDR2 SVGAGI. As DNA, the CDR3 is TGTGCCAGCAGTTACTCTCTTAACTATGGCTACACCTTC. Translation: CASSYSLNYGYTF.

This chain links TRBV4-3 with TRBJ1-1; 10 bases are a match to TRBD1. After removal of 4 bases from V and 3 bases from J, the junction contained 2 bases not matched to a gene. The CDR3 contains 14 residues. CDR1 and CDR2 (germline): LGHNA, YSLEER. CDR3 DNA: TGCGCCAGCAGCCGTGGGACAGGGGACACTGAAGCTTTCTTT. Its translation is CASSRGTGDTEAFF.

The V gene is TRBV5-1, the J gene TRBJ2-7, with a tentative D call TRBD1 (6 bases). The CDR3 is 15 residues long. CDR1 is SGHRS, CDR2 YFSETQ, per germline. Trimming took off 0 bases at V and 3 bases at J, with 13 bases between the two ends. For the CDR3, the DNA is TGCGCCAGCAGCTTGGGGGGACACCTATACTACGAGCAGTACTTC. This sequence encodes CASSLGGHLYYEQYF.

This clone was recorded once. The chain has TRBV5-1 and TRBJ1-5, with 10 bases fitting TRBD1. The ends lost 5 bases at V and 8 bases at J; junction bases unmatched: 1. Germline CDR1 reads SGHRS; CDR2 reads YFSETQ. There are 12 residues in the CDR3. CDR3 nucleotides: TGCGCCAGCAGGGACAGGGGGGAGCCCCAGCATTTT. It translates to CASRDRGEPQHF.

The chain employs TRBV10-3 and TRBJ1-5; no clear D. This CDR3 is 13 amino acids long. Germline-derived CDR1 and CDR2 are ENHRY and SYGVKD. V shed 3 bases and J shed 4 bases, with 7 bases lying between them. In DNA, the CDR3 is TGTGCCATCAGTGACGGCGGGAATCAGCCCCAGCATTTT. This gives the protein CAISDGGNQPQHF.

V gene TRBV29-1 combines with J gene TRBJ1-2; the match to TRBD1 covers 7 bases. Per the germline V gene, CDR1 is SQVTM and CDR2 is ANQGSEA. The CDR3 is 15 amino acids. The V gene end was trimmed by 2 bases and the J gene end by 6 bases; junction bases not matched to a gene: 12. CDR3 nucleotide sequence: TGCAGCGTTGAACCTCAACAGGGGCGTTGGAATGGCTACACCTTC. This translates into CSVEPQQGRWNGYTF.

This clone appeared a few times. V gene TRBV7-3 combines with J gene TRBJ2-5; 7 nucleotides agree with TRBD2. Germline CDR1 SGHTA, CDR2 FQGTGA. CDR3 length: 15 amino acids. Trimming cost V 5 bases and J 1 base; bases outside gene matches: 7. DNA of the CDR3: TGTGCCAGCAGCCTGACAGCGGGGTCCCAAGAGACCCAGTACTTC. Its translation: CASSLTAGSQETQYF. The whole variable domain, filled in from reference TRBV7-3 and TRBJ2-5, reads GAGVSQTPSNKVTEKGKYVELRCDPISGHTALYWYRQSLGQGPEFLIYFQGTGAADDSGLPNDRFFAVRPEGSVSTLKIQRTERGDSAVYLCASSLTAGSQETQYFGPGTRLLVL.

This chain connects TRBV15 to TRBJ2-2, with 8 bases aligning to TRBD1. Trimming took 1 base from V and 6 from J; bases not matched to a gene: 4. Germline CDR1 reads LNHNV; CDR2 reads YYDKDF (reference sequence). The CDR3 is 15 amino acids. The CDR3 is CATSRGTGTAGELFF. The CDR3 nucleotides read TGTGCCACCAGCAGAGGGACAGGGACCGCCGGGGAGCTGTTTTTT.

The V and J genes are TRBV6-2 or TRBV6-3 and TRBJ2-3; TRBD2 aligns across 10 bases. The CDR3 is made up of 18 amino acids. Germline V gene sequence: CDR1 MNHEY, CDR2 SVGEGT. Trimming at V came to 2 bases and at J to 4 bases, leaving 12 bases not matched to a gene. The CDR3 loop reads CASSYIAAGGRPADTQYF. DNA of the CDR3: TGTGCCAGCAGTTACATAGCAGCGGGGGGGAGACCCGCAGATACGCAGTATTTT.

The chain combines TRBV6-5 with TRBJ2-7; 7 bases are shared with TRBD1. V trimming: 4 bases; J trimming: 2 bases; junction bases outside the gene matches: 5. This CDR3 region has 14 residues. Looked up from germline, CDR1 is MNHEY and CDR2 is SVGAGI. The CDR3 spells CASSWSDRTYEQYF. The CDR3 nucleotides are TGTGCCAGCAGTTGGTCGGACAGGACCTACGAGCAGTACTTC.

This clone was detected a few times. The CDR3 DNA is TGTGCCAGCACCGGCGCGGGCGGACAGGGGGCCTATGGCTACACCTTC. It yields the protein CASTGAGGQGAYGYTF. The V and J genes are TRBV2 and TRBJ1-2; 11 bases map to TRBD1. Germline V CDR1 and CDR2: SNHLY, FYNNEI. The CDR3 covers 16 residues. V was clipped by 7 bases and J by 4 bases; unmatched bases: 11.

The CDR3 DNA reads TGTGCCAGCAGCCAAGGGGACAACACAGATACGCAGTATTTT. Translated: CASSQGDNTDTQYF. The genes are TRBV16 and TRBJ2-3; D might be TRBD1 (6 bases). This CDR3 contains 14 residues. V was cut by 2 bases and J by 2 bases, with 8 bases left in between. Germline loops: CDR1 KGHSY, CDR2 FQNENV.

The rearrangement joins TRBV5-1 to TRBJ2-7; D may be TRBD2 (6 bases). CDR1 and CDR2 from the germline V gene are SGHRS and YFSETQ. Trimming left V 0 bases short and J 7 bases short, with 8 bases between. The CDR3 has 12 amino acids. This chain's CDR3 is CASSLGLGEQYF. CDR3 sequence (DNA): TGCGCCAGCAGCTTGGGACTAGGAGAGCAGTACTTC.